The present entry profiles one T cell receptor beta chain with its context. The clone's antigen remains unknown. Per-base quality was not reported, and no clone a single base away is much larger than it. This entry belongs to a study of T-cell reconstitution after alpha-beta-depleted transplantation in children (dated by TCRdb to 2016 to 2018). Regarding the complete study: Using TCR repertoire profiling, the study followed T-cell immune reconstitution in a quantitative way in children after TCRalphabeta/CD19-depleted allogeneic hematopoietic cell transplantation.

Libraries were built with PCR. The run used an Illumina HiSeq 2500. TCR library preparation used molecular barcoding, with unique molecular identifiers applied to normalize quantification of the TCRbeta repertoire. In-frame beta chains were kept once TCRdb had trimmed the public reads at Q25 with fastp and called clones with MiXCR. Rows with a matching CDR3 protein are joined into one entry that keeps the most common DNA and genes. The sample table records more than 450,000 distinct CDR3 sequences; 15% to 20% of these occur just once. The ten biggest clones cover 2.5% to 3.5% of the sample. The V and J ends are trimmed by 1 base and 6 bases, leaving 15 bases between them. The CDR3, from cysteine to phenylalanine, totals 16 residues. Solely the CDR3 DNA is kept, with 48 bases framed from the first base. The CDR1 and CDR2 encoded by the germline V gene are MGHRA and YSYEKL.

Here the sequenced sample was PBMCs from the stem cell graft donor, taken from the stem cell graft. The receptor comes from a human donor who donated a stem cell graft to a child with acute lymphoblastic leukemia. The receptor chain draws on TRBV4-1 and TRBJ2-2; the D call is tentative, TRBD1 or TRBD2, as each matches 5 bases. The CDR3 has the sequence CASSQVSGTPPGELFF. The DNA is TGCGCCAGCAGCCAAGTTTCGGGGACCCCCCCCGGGGAGCTGTTTTTT.